This T cell receptor (beta chain) was identified in a study of cytomegalovirus exposure and HLA in healthy donors. Trimming took off 7 bases at V and 2 bases at J, with 9 bases between the two ends. Germline loops: CDR1 MGHRA, CDR2 YSYEKL. This CDR3 region has 14 residues. Use of 60 Vbeta and 13 Jbeta primers characterized the PCR. Sequencing used immunoSEQ multiplex PCR; TCRdb keeps in-frame clones, though not all of them. The table lists more than 95,000 clones, around 85% of them singletons. The chain links TRBV4-1 to TRBJ2-6; D not certain. Sequences were obtained from PBMCs. The TCR was taken from a young man in good health and CMV-seropositive. CDR3 nucleotide sequence: TGCGCCAGCAAGGCAGGCCCTGGGGCCAACGTCCTGACTTTC. It yields the protein CASKAGPGANVLTF.